This TCR beta chain was captured in a study of shared clonotypes between healthy human individuals. Study-wide results and limits: When compared with the clonotypes that were shared by all four sorted-subset donors, the non-shared clonotypes turned out to have lower generation probabilities.

Profiled with immunoSEQ multiplex PCR; TCRdb holds only in-frame clones, not every one. The sample lists 2 million to 2.5 million clones, over 90% occurring once. CDR3 length equals 14 residues. Trimming left V 4 bases short and J 0 bases short, with 6 bases between. Looked up from germline, CDR1 is LGHNA and CDR2 is YSLEER. Concerning this clone itself: The antigen remains unidentified.

V usage is TRBV4-3 and J usage is TRBJ2-2, with unresolved D. The receptor was derived from a man younger than 35 in good health. Some clones in this sample may be carry-over from other donors' samples. Sequencing was carried out using naive CD4+ T cells from PBMCs. This sample's subset: CD45RA+ positively selected. CDR3 in amino acids: CASSPRPNTGELFF. The CDR3 nucleotides read TGCGCCAGCAGCCCCCGCCCGAACACCGGGGAGCTGTTTTTT.